These 32 T cell receptor beta chains were all obtained from the same sample, sequenced in a study of blood T cell repertoires in COVID-19. TCRdb's table, derived via immunoSEQ multiplex PCR, lists solely in-frame clones and lacks some. The data contain about 35,000 clones, 75% to 90% of them singletons. Sample: peripheral blood. The receptors derive from a man aged 55 to 70 with active or convalescent COVID-19.

CDR3 DNA sequence: TGTGCCAGCAGCGCCCCCGGGCAAGAGACCCAGTACTTC. Encoded protein: CASSAPGQETQYF. V and J are TRBV9 and TRBJ2-5; D call uncertain. Germline CDR1 is SGDLS and CDR2 is YYNGEE. Between the trimmed V and J ends, which lost 3 bases and 2 bases, there was a span of 8 bases. This CDR3 comprises 13 residues.

The gene calls are TRBV19 and TRBJ2-1; TRBD2 matches at 9 bases. The CDR3 runs to 16 residues. Germline-derived CDR1 and CDR2 are LNHDA and SQIVND (reference sequence). J lost 2 bases, V lost 4 bases, and 6 bases had no gene match. CDR3 sequence: CASSTTPSGTYNEQFF. In nucleotides, the CDR3 is TGTGCCAGTAGTACCACCCCTAGCGGGACCTACAATGAGCAGTTCTTC.

The CDR3 loop reads CASSLMGRGPEQYV. CDR3 nucleotide sequence: TGTGCCAGCAGCCTCATGGGGCGGGGGCCCGAGCAGTACGTC. The chain carries TRBV7-2 and TRBJ2-7, with D possibly matching TRBD2 (7 bases). Deletions cut 5 bases from V and 6 bases from J, with 17 bases between. Germline values: CDR1 SGHTA, CDR2 FQGNSA. CDR3 length: 14 residues.

The CDR3: CASSSEPSGISYNEQFF. The CDR3 nucleotides are TGCGCCAGCAGTTCCGAACCGAGCGGGATCTCCTACAATGAGCAGTTCTTC. The chain couples TRBV5-1 to TRBJ2-1; 7 bases match TRBD2. CDR3 length equals 17 residues. V trimming: 5 bases; J trimming: 0 bases; junction bases outside the gene matches: 11. Germline loops: CDR1 SGHRS, CDR2 YFSETQ. Complete variable domain (other parts from reference TRBV5-1 and TRBJ2-1): KAGVTQTPRYLIKTRGQQVTLSCSPISGHRSVSWYQQTPGQGLQFLFEYFSETQRNKGNFPGRFSGRQFSNSRSEMNVSTLELGDSALYLCASSSEPSGISYNEQFFGPGTRLTVL.

V and J are TRBV18 and TRBJ2-2; 15 nucleotides line up with TRBD2. CDR1 is KGHSH, CDR2 LQKENI, per germline. This CDR3 has 20 residues. The V segment lost 0 bases and the J segment 1 base; nucleotides outside the gene matches: 6. The CDR3 here is CASSPPGLAGGTLNTGELFF. The CDR3 coding sequence is TGTGCCAGCTCACCACCGGGACTAGCGGGGGGAACGTTGAACACCGGGGAGCTGTTTTTT.

J is TRBJ2-4 and V is TRBV14, with D possibly TRBD2 on 6 matching bases. The CDR3 length is 18 residues. Germline values: CDR1 SGHDN, CDR2 FVKESK. V lost 4 bases and J lost 0, with 19 bases in between. This chain's CDR3 is CASSLSVRGYLAKNIQYF. CDR3 coding DNA: TGTGCCAGCAGCCTATCGGTGCGGGGCTACCTAGCCAAAAACATTCAGTACTTC. The variable domain in full, with the rest retrieved from reference TRBV14 and TRBJ2-4, is EAGVTQFPSHSVIEKGQTVTLRCDPISGHDNLYWYRRVMGKEIKFLLHFVKESKQDESGMPNNRFLAERTGGTYSTLKVQPAELEDSGVYFCASSLSVRGYLAKNIQYFGAGTRLSVL.

This clone came up once. The chain has TRBV5-1 and TRBJ1-6, with D tentatively TRBD1 (5 bases). Germline values: CDR1 SGHRS, CDR2 YFSETQ. This CDR3 is 14 amino acids long. V lost 0 bases, J lost 7 bases, and 8 bases lay in between. The CDR3 protein is CASSLAGNNSPLHF. CDR3 sequence (DNA): TGCGCCAGCAGCTTGGCAGGGAACAATTCACCCCTCCACTTT.

V is TRBV5-6 and J is TRBJ1-2; D possibly corresponds to TRBD1 (6 bases). The CDR3 consists of 14 residues. Per germline, CDR1 SGHDT and CDR2 YYEEEE. Trimming took 0 bases from V and 2 from J, leaving 8 bases between them. CDR3: CASSLGTANYGYTF. As DNA, the CDR3 is TGTGCCAGCAGCTTGGGGACAGCCAACTATGGCTACACCTTC.

The rearrangement uses TRBV3-1 (or the pseudogene TRBV3-2) and TRBJ2-5, with TRBD1 matching over 8 bases. CDR1 and CDR2 from the germline V gene are LGHDT and YNNKEL (reference sequence). V trimming: 6 bases; J trimming: 0 bases; junction bases outside the gene matches: 12. This CDR3 comprises 17 residues. CDR3 loop: CASRGAWSQGDQETQYF. CDR3 sequence (DNA): TGTGCCAGCAGGGGTGCTTGGTCACAGGGGGACCAAGAGACCCAGTACTTC.

The chain carries TRBV5-8 and TRBJ1-2, with a weak D call TRBD1 (5 bases). V lost 6 bases and J 0 bases, leaving 9 bases between the germline ends. The CDR3 covers 13 residues. In germline, CDR1 is SGHTS, CDR2 YDEGEE. Here the CDR3 reads CASKGAPNYGYTF. The CDR3 DNA follows: TGTGCCAGCAAAGGGGCTCCTAACTATGGCTACACCTTC. Variable domain in full (rest from reference TRBV5-8 and TRBJ1-2): EAGVTQSPTHLIKTRGQQATLRCSPISGHTSVYWYQQALGLGLQFLLWYDEGEERNRGNFPPRFSGRQFPNYSSELNVNALELEDSALYLCASKGAPNYGYTFGSGTRLTVV.

This sequence joins TRBV5-1 and TRBJ1-4, with 7 bases that match TRBD1. The CDR3 loop spans 16 amino acids. V dropped 4 bases and J dropped 0; count of bases not matched to a gene: 6. CDR1 and CDR2 (germline): SGHRS, YFSETQ. The CDR3: CASSTDRMATNEKLFF. The DNA for the CDR3 is TGCGCCAGCAGCACGGACAGGATGGCAACTAATGAAAAACTGTTTTTT.

This clone is a singleton in its sample. CDR3 loop: CASSDRNQPQHF. CDR3 coding DNA: TGTGCCAGCAGTGACAGGAATCAGCCCCAGCATTTT. The chain carries TRBV28 and TRBJ1-5; TRBD1 might be the D (6 bases). The CDR3 loop spans 12 amino acids. In germline, CDR1 is MDHEN, CDR2 SYDVKM. V lost 5 bases and J lost 4, with 6 bases in between.

J is TRBJ1-6 and V is TRBV6-5; 7 nucleotides align to TRBD1. With V trimmed by 5 bases and J by 9 bases, 7 bases remained unmatched. This CDR3 contains 14 residues. The germline CDR1 and CDR2 sequences are MNHEY and SVGAGI. The chain's CDR3 is CASSKGAQGSPLHF. CDR3 DNA sequence: TGTGCCAGCAGTAAGGGGGCCCAGGGTTCACCCCTCCACTTT.

V and J are TRBV28 and TRBJ1-1, with TRBD1 matching over 8 bases. This CDR3 is built from 14 residues. The junction had 10 bases not matched to a gene; V was cut back by 5 bases and J by 8 bases. Per the germline V gene, CDR1 is MDHEN and CDR2 is SYDVKM. The CDR3 here is CASSPWTGKREAFF. The CDR3 DNA reads TGTGCCAGCAGTCCGTGGACAGGGAAGAGGGAAGCTTTCTTT.

The count of this clone is one. This chain links TRBV24-1 with TRBJ2-2, with 14 bases fitting TRBD2. This CDR3 region has 20 residues. CDR1 is KGHDR, CDR2 SFDVKD, per germline. J gave up 5 bases and V 4 bases, and 14 bases lay outside the gene matches. CDR3 amino acids: CATSDPGLAGGPLVTGELFF. In DNA, the CDR3 is TGTGCCACCAGTGACCCCGGACTAGCGGGAGGACCCCTCGTGACCGGGGAGCTGTTTTTT.

This chain connects TRBV5-1 to TRBJ1-2; 8 nucleotides align to TRBD1. The CDR3 loop spans 17 amino acids. V shed 0 bases, J shed 8 bases, and the junction held 15 bases outside the gene matches. Germline V CDR1 and CDR2: SGHRS, YFSETQ. CDR3 protein: CASSLDGESGTGRGYTF. The CDR3 DNA follows: TGCGCCAGCAGCTTGGACGGGGAATCCGGGACAGGAAGGGGCTACACCTTC.

V usage is TRBV5-1 and J usage is TRBJ1-1; D remains unclear. The V end lost 4 bases, the J end lost 6 bases, and 13 bases lay between the germline ends. This CDR3 has 13 residues. Germline V CDR1 and CDR2: SGHRS, YFSETQ. CDR3 sequence reads: CASSGFGEAEAFF. The CDR3, as DNA: TGCGCCAGCAGCGGGTTTGGGGAGGCTGAAGCTTTCTTT.

The genes are TRBV2 and TRBJ2-3; weak D call: TRBD1 (6 bases). The CDR3 sequence is 15 residues long. Germline V CDR1 and CDR2: SNHLY, FYNNEI. With 5 bases removed from V and 7 bases from J, the gap between germline ends came to 19 bases. The CDR3 nucleotides are TGTGCCAGCAGTAAAGATAGGGGGATTCCAAATACGCAGTATTTT. It translates to CASSKDRGIPNTQYF.

This chain uses TRBV13 with TRBJ2-7; D is perhaps TRBD2 (6 bases). V was pared by 2 bases and J by 7 bases, with 15 bases between. Germline assignment: CDR1 PRHDT and CDR2 FYEKMQ (reference sequence). The CDR3 is made up of 14 amino acids. The CDR3 DNA follows: TGTGCCAGCAGCTTATCGCTGCTGGGAGGTGAGCAGTACGTC. Its protein product is CASSLSLLGGEQYV.

The chain carries TRBV23-1 and TRBJ1-1; tentative D call: TRBD1 (6 bases). TRBV23-1 carries the ORF label, with uncertain function. With 4 bases removed from V and 5 bases from J, the gap between germline ends came to 26 bases. The CDR3 loop spans 18 amino acids. In DNA, the CDR3 is TGCGCCAGCAGTCCCCCATTCGACAGGATAGGGCTAAGGACTGAAGCTTTCTTT. This gives the protein CASSPPFDRIGLRTEAFF.

V is TRBV2 and J is TRBJ2-1, with 11 bases matching TRBD1. Losses at the gene ends were 1 base for V and 7 bases for J; bases not matched to a gene: 6. The CDR3 sequence is 16 residues long. Germline CDR1 is SNHLY and CDR2 is FYNNEI. CDR3 sequence reads: CASSEGFGTGGNEQFF. CDR3 nucleotides: TGTGCCAGCAGTGAAGGTTTTGGGACAGGGGGGAATGAGCAGTTCTTC.

This clone has only one observation. The V and J genes are TRBV6-5 and TRBJ2-2; D unclear. The CDR3 length is 15 residues. V was clipped by 2 bases and J by 3 bases, with 10 bases between them. Germline V lookup: CDR1 MNHEY, CDR2 SVGAGI. The CDR3: CASSYNSLYTGELFF. DNA of the CDR3: TGTGCCAGCAGTTACAATAGCCTTTACACCGGGGAGCTGTTTTTT.

This rearrangement joins TRBV3-1 (or the pseudogene TRBV3-2) to TRBJ1-1; D might be TRBD1 (6 bases). V was trimmed by 7 bases and J by 1 base, leaving 16 bases between them. CDR1 and CDR2 (germline): LGHDT, YNNKEL (reference sequence). This CDR3 is built from 15 residues. CDR3 bases: TGTGCCAGCAACCACCGGGGGGCCCAGAACACTGAAGCTTTCTTT. Protein: CASNHRGAQNTEAFF.

The chain employs TRBV25-1 and TRBJ2-1, with unresolved D. CDR3 length equals 13 residues. V was clipped by 1 base and J by 9 bases, with 10 bases between them. CDR1 is MGHDK and CDR2 is SYGVNS in the germline V gene. This CDR3 reads CASSESGFSEQFF. The CDR3 nucleotides read TGTGCCAGCAGTGAATCAGGTTTCAGTGAGCAGTTCTTC.

V usage is TRBV5-6 and J usage is TRBJ2-3; a possible D gene is TRBD1 (6 bases). This CDR3 is built from 15 residues. Per germline, CDR1 SGHDT and CDR2 YYEEEE. V was pared by 4 bases and J by 6 bases, with 18 bases between. As DNA, the CDR3 is TGTGCCAGCAGCCTCCAGGGGATTGGGGGCGATACGCAGTATTTT. It yields the protein CASSLQGIGGDTQYF.

The genes are TRBV6-2 or TRBV6-3 and TRBJ1-5, with 8 bases lining up with TRBD1. V trimming: 5 bases; J trimming: 5 bases; junction bases outside the gene matches: 8. The length of the CDR3 is 15 residues. Looked up from germline, CDR1 is MNHEY and CDR2 is SVGEGT. The CDR3 DNA reads as TGTGCCAGCAGTAATCCCAGGGGGCAATATCAGCCCCAGCATTTT. Protein sequence: CASSNPRGQYQPQHF.

This rearrangement joins TRBV6-1 to TRBJ2-1, with D possibly being TRBD2 (6 bases). This CDR3 region has 14 residues. Trimming left V 5 bases short and J 7 bases short, with 15 bases between. Germline values: CDR1 MNHNS, CDR2 SASEGT. CDR3 nucleotide sequence: TGTGCCAGCAGTTTTAGCGGATCAGCGAATGAGCAGTTCTTC. Translating gives CASSFSGSANEQFF.

This clone appeared a few times. The chain links TRBV19 to TRBJ2-1, with D perhaps TRBD1 (5 bases). The V end lost 5 bases, the J end lost 0 bases, and 11 bases lay between the germline ends. CDR3 length equals 15 residues. CDR1 is LNHDA and CDR2 is SQIVND in the germline V gene (reference sequence). The CDR3 DNA reads TGTGCCAGTAGTTCCCGACAGAGCTCCTACAATGAGCAGTTCTTC. This sequence encodes CASSSRQSSYNEQFF. Complete variable domain (other parts from reference TRBV19 and TRBJ2-1): DGGITQSPKYLFRKEGQNVTLSCEQNLNHDAMYWYRQDPGQGLRLIYYSQIVNDFQKGDIAEGYSVSREKKESFPLTVTSAQKNPTAFYLCASSSRQSSYNEQFFGPGTRLTVL.

V is TRBV5-1 and J is TRBJ2-1, with 12 bases that match TRBD2. Germline V gene lookup returns CDR1 SGHRS and CDR2 YFSETQ. This CDR3 is built from 16 residues. Trimming cost V 1 base and J 12 bases; bases outside gene matches: 11. DNA for the CDR3: TGCGCCAGCAGCTTGCCGCCTAGCGGGGGGGCCAGGGGGCAGTTCTTC. Encoded protein: CASSLPPSGGARGQFF. The variable domain in full, with the rest retrieved from reference TRBV5-1 and TRBJ2-1, is KAGVTQTPRYLIKTRGQQVTLSCSPISGHRSVSWYQQTPGQGLQFLFEYFSETQRNKGNFPGRFSGRQFSNSRSEMNVSTLELGDSALYLCASSLPPSGGARGQFFGPGTRLTVL.

The chain links TRBV3-1 (or the pseudogene TRBV3-2) to TRBJ2-2, with 11 bases aligning to TRBD2. The junction had 12 bases not matched to a gene; V was cut back by 4 bases and J by 8 bases. CDR3 length: 17 residues. Germline V gene data show CDR1 as LGHDT and CDR2 as YNNKEL (reference sequence). The CDR3 is CASSRYFSGRALGELFF. In DNA form, the CDR3 reads TGTGCCAGCAGCCGTTACTTTAGCGGGAGGGCCTTAGGGGAGCTGTTTTTT.

The table lists this clone with a few counts. V usage is TRBV6-5 and J usage is TRBJ1-4; D might be TRBD1 (6 bases). V lost 6 bases and J lost 5, with 13 bases in between. CDR1 and CDR2 (germline): MNHEY, SVGAGI. CDR3 length: 14 residues. CDR3 sequence reads: CASSEGGTNEKLFF. For the CDR3, the DNA is TGTGCCAGCAGCGAGGGGGGGACAAATGAAAAACTGTTTTTT.

The V call is TRBV3-1 (or the pseudogene TRBV3-2), the J call TRBJ2-1, with D uncertain. Trimming stripped 0 bases from V and 6 bases from J, with 6 bases between. The CDR3 loop spans 13 amino acids. The V gene's germline CDR1 is LGHDT and CDR2 YNNKEL (reference sequence). DNA of the CDR3: TGTGCCAGCAGCCAAGATCTCCGCAATGAGCAGTTCTTC. Its translation: CASSQDLRNEQFF.